Shown below are 25 T cell receptor beta chains from a single sample sequenced in a study of blood T cell repertoires in COVID-19. Profiling relied on immunoSEQ multiplex PCR, and the TCRdb table lists in-frame clones only, not all of them. Here the sample spans 250,000 to 350,000 clones, approximately 89% being singletons. Sequenced material: PBMCs or T cells enriched from blood (not recorded which). These receptors all come from a woman under 40 who had recovered from COVID-19.

The V and J genes are TRBV5-1 and TRBJ2-1; the D gene is possibly TRBD2 (6 bases). This CDR3 has 14 residues. V was clipped by 0 bases and J by 8 bases, with 12 bases between them. CDR1 and CDR2 (germline): SGHRS, YFSETQ. CDR3 loop: CASSLAGRGDEQFF. CDR3 DNA sequence: TGCGCCAGCAGCTTGGCCGGGAGAGGGGATGAGCAGTTCTTC.

The V and J genes are TRBV7-6 and TRBJ1-6; a weak D match, TRBD1 (5 bases). CDR3 length: 15 amino acids. Germline assignment: CDR1 SGHVS and CDR2 FNYEAQ. Trimming took 5 bases from V and 7 from J, leaving 15 bases between them. CDR3 protein: CASSALSGGNSPLHF. The CDR3 region has the DNA TGTGCCAGCAGCGCGCTGTCGGGGGGGAATTCACCCCTCCACTTT.

Concerning this clone: Other nucleotide sequences in the sample specify the same CDR3. This chain connects TRBV5-1 to TRBJ1-2, with D unresolved. The V gene's germline CDR1 is SGHRS and CDR2 YFSETQ. The CDR3 is 12 residues long. V lost 0 bases to trimming and J lost 4 bases, with 4 bases between them. This CDR3 is CASSLDSYGYTF. In nucleotides, the CDR3 is TGCGCCAGCAGCTTGGACAGCTATGGCTACACCTTC.

The chain is built from TRBV6-2 or TRBV6-3 and TRBJ1-1; D may be TRBD1 (6 bases). Germline CDR1 reads MNHEY; CDR2 reads SVGEGT. V was clipped by 0 bases and J by 5 bases, with 13 bases between them. The CDR3 contains 15 residues. The CDR3: CASSYSMPGVTEAFF. CDR3 nucleotides: TGTGCCAGCAGTTACTCGATGCCAGGGGTGACTGAAGCTTTCTTT.

This clone has only a few counts. The rearrangement joins TRBV12-3 or TRBV12-4 to TRBJ1-5, with a possible D match to TRBD1 (5 bases). V was shortened by 6 bases and J by 5 bases, with 11 bases between the two germline ends. The CDR3 is 13 residues long. The CDR3, as DNA: TGTGCCAGCAGGCTCCAAGGGGATCAGCCCCAGCATTTT. Its protein product is CASRLQGDQPQHF.

The J gene is TRBJ2-3, the V gene TRBV7-8, with D possibly matching TRBD2 (5 bases). Trimming shortened V by 5 bases and J by 5 bases, and 17 bases separated the two germline ends. Germline CDR1 and CDR2: SGHVS and FQNEAQ. This CDR3 is built from 15 residues. The CDR3 reads CASSRVELRGDTQYF. CDR3 DNA sequence: TGTGCCAGCAGCCGCGTCGAGCTTCGGGGAGATACGCAGTATTTT.

This clone was found once. V and J are TRBV7-9 and TRBJ2-1; D gene ambiguous. Per the germline V gene, CDR1 is SEHNR and CDR2 is FQNEAQ (reference sequence). The CDR3 spans 15 residues. The V end was cut by 5 bases, the J end by 4 bases, with 15 bases between. DNA of the CDR3: TGTGCCAGCAGCCGTTACGGTCCCGATTACAATGAGCAGTTCTTC. Protein product: CASSRYGPDYNEQFF.

The chain couples TRBV7-9 to TRBJ1-2; D may be TRBD1 (5 bases). The V end lost 10 bases, the J end lost 8 bases, and 20 bases lay between the germline ends. The CDR3 runs 13 residues. Germline V gene sequence: CDR1 SEHNR, CDR2 FQNEAQ (reference sequence). The CDR3, as DNA: TGTGCCACAGTATCGGGGGTCGGAGAGGGCTACACCTTC. The encoded protein is CATVSGVGEGYTF. Using reference TRBV7-9 and TRBJ1-2 for the parts outside the CDR3, the full variable domain is DTGVSQNPRHKITKRGQNVTFRCDPISEHNRLYWYRQTLGQGPEFLTYFQNEAQLEKSRLLSDRFSAERPKGSFSTLEIQRTEQGDSAMYLCATVSGVGEGYTFGSGTRLTVV.

A few counts support this clone. This chain links TRBV10-3 with TRBJ1-3; unclear D gene. Germline-derived CDR1 and CDR2 are ENHRY and SYGVKD. V dropped 3 bases and J dropped 2 bases, with 8 bases sitting between them. This CDR3 is 14 amino acids long. CDR3 coding DNA: TGTGCCATCAGTGATGAGACTACTGGAAACACCATATATTTT. This encodes CAISDETTGNTIYF.

The chain carries TRBV7-2 and TRBJ1-2, with D possibly matching TRBD1 (5 bases). V lost 2 bases, J lost 9 bases, and 13 bases lay in between. The CDR3 runs 13 residues. From germline, CDR1 is SGHTA and CDR2 FQGNSA. CDR3 sequence reads: CASSLTPGLSYTF. The CDR3 bases are TGTGCCAGCAGCTTAACCCCAGGGTTAAGCTACACCTTC.

This chain connects TRBV27 to TRBJ2-7; a weak D match, TRBD1 (7 bases). CDR1 and CDR2 (germline): MNHEY, SMNVEV (reference sequence). CDR3 size: 14 residues. V lost 2 bases, J lost 6 bases, and 14 bases lay in between. CDR3 residues: CASSLAQGGLEQYF. The CDR3 nucleotides read TGTGCCAGCAGTTTAGCCCAGGGGGGACTCGAGCAGTACTTC.

The chain joins TRBV10-1 to TRBJ2-7; D gene uncertain. Germline CDR1 and CDR2: WNHNN and SYGVQD (reference sequence). The CDR3 is 11 residues long. With 2 bases removed from V and 7 bases from J, the gap between germline ends came to 6 bases. The CDR3 DNA reads as TGCGCCAGCAGTGAGGGCAGGGAGCAGTACTTC. Amino acid sequence: CASSEGREQYF.

The rearrangement links TRBV5-1 to TRBJ2-7; 7 nucleotides align to TRBD1. The CDR3 spans 13 residues. Trimming took 0 bases from V and 9 from J; bases not matched to a gene: 6. Germline V lookup: CDR1 SGHRS, CDR2 YFSETQ. The CDR3 DNA reads as TGCGCCAGCAGCTTGGGACAGGGTTGGGGGCAGTACTTC. Translating it yields CASSLGQGWGQYF.

V and J are TRBV11-2 and TRBJ1-1; maybe TRBD1 (6 bases). Germline lookup yields CDR1 SGHAT and CDR2 FQNNGV. Trimming left V 8 bases short and J 1 base short, with 17 bases between. The CDR3 covers 15 residues. CDR3 region: CASGTGGAANTEAFF. CDR3 DNA: TGTGCCAGCGGCACCGGGGGGGCAGCGAACACTGAAGCTTTCTTT.

The chain employs TRBV11-2 and TRBJ1-4, with D perhaps TRBD1 (5 bases). Germline-derived CDR1 and CDR2 are SGHAT and FQNNGV. V lost 1 base, J lost 5 bases, and 14 bases lay in between. The CDR3 consists of 16 residues. CDR3 in DNA: TGTGCCAGCAGCTTAGGGGCAGGCCAGGGAAATGAAAAACTGTTTTTT. Its translation is CASSLGAGQGNEKLFF.

The genes are TRBV14 and TRBJ2-7, with 8 bases lining up with TRBD1. After removal of 0 bases from V and 5 bases from J, the junction contained 6 bases not matched to a gene. Germline V gene data show CDR1 as SGHDN and CDR2 as FVKESK. The CDR3 is made up of 15 amino acids. The CDR3 DNA sequence: TGTGCCAGCAGCCAAGAGACCGGACAGGGCCACGAGCAGTACTTC. Its translation: CASSQETGQGHEQYF.

This clone was picked up a small number of times. The V call is TRBV28, the J call TRBJ1-2; no clear D. CDR1 and CDR2 (germline): MDHEN, SYDVKM. V was trimmed by 3 bases and J by 2 bases, leaving 4 bases between them. The CDR3 is 12 amino acids. The CDR3 loop reads CASSFENYGYTF. The CDR3 DNA sequence: TGTGCCAGCAGTTTCGAGAACTATGGCTACACCTTC.

This chain uses TRBV27 with TRBJ2-5; maybe TRBD2 (7 bases). V lost 5 bases to trimming and J lost 1 base, with 14 bases between them. The germline V gene has CDR1 MNHEY and CDR2 SMNVEV (reference sequence). The CDR3 is 15 residues long. The CDR3: CASSRFGGPQETQYF. Here the CDR3 DNA reads TGTGCCAGCAGTCGCTTCGGGGGGCCCCAAGAGACCCAGTACTTC.

The rearrangement uses TRBV19 and TRBJ1-3; D is unclear. This CDR3 has 15 amino acids. CDR1 is LNHDA, CDR2 SQIVND, per germline (reference sequence). Trimming shortened V by 3 bases and J by 0 bases, and 9 bases separated the two germline ends. CDR3: CASSMAGLSGNTIYF. The CDR3 nucleotides read TGTGCCAGTAGTATGGCGGGCCTCTCTGGAAACACCATATATTTT. Filled out from reference TRBV19 and TRBJ1-3, the complete variable domain reads DGGITQSPKYLFRKEGQNVTLSCEQNLNHDAMYWYRQDPGQGLRLIYYSQIVNDFQKGDIAEGYSVSREKKESFPLTVTSAQKNPTAFYLCASSMAGLSGNTIYFGEGSWLTVV.

The CDR3 sequence is CASSWGTSSVETQYF. DNA of the CDR3: TGCGCCAGCAGCTGGGGGACTAGCTCGGTAGAGACCCAGTACTTC. The chain is built from TRBV5-1 and TRBJ2-5; TRBD2 aligns across 9 bases. There are 15 residues in the CDR3. The V segment lost 3 bases and the J segment 4 bases; nucleotides outside the gene matches: 7. CDR1 is SGHRS, CDR2 YFSETQ, per germline. The entire variable domain, with the rest obtained from reference TRBV5-1 and TRBJ2-5, is as follows: KAGVTQTPRYLIKTRGQQVTLSCSPISGHRSVSWYQQTPGQGLQFLFEYFSETQRNKGNFPGRFSGRQFSNSRSEMNVSTLELGDSALYLCASSWGTSSVETQYFGPGTRLLVL.

The chain joins TRBV10-2 to TRBJ2-7, with a weak D call TRBD1 (6 bases). Germline loops: CDR1 WSHSY, CDR2 SAAADI. V was cut by 6 bases and J by 6 bases, with 18 bases left in between. The CDR3 runs 14 residues. CDR3 in amino acids: CASRKGDNLGEQYF. As DNA, the CDR3 is TGCGCCAGCAGGAAGGGGGATAATCTCGGCGAGCAGTACTTC.

The chain joins TRBV18 to TRBJ2-1, with 11 positions matching TRBD2. J lost 10 bases, V lost 4 bases, and 3 bases had no gene match. The CDR3 runs 13 residues. Germline V gene lookup returns CDR1 KGHSH and CDR2 LQKENI. Here the CDR3 DNA reads TGTGCCAGCTCACGGGGACTAGCGGAGGAGCAGTTCTTC. Translated: CASSRGLAEEQFF.

The J gene is TRBJ1-1, the V gene TRBV10-3; 7 positions agree with TRBD1. The germline V gene encodes CDR1 ENHRY and CDR2 SYGVKD. V dropped 6 bases and J dropped 6; count of bases not matched to a gene: 7. CDR3 length equals 13 residues. The CDR3 DNA reads TGTGCCATCAGGGGGGACAGTAGCGCTGAAGCTTTCTTT. Translated, it gives CAIRGDSSAEAFF.

This chain links TRBV6-5 with TRBJ2-5; the D gene is possibly TRBD2 (7 bases). CDR1 is MNHEY, CDR2 SVGAGI, per germline. The CDR3 runs to 13 residues. Deletions cut 6 bases from V and 3 bases from J, with 11 bases between. The CDR3 DNA is TGTGCCAGCAGAAGGGGGGGAGAAGAGACCCAGTACTTC. Translated: CASRRGGEETQYF.

This clone was observed once. This rearrangement joins TRBV5-1 to TRBJ2-3, with 9 nucleotides matching TRBD2. After removal of 4 bases from V and 0 bases from J, the junction contained 3 bases not matched to a gene. Germline lookup yields CDR1 SGHRS and CDR2 YFSETQ. This CDR3 is 15 amino acids long. CDR3 sequence: CASSGAGGSTDTQYF. CDR3 in DNA: TGCGCCAGCAGCGGAGCGGGGGGTAGCACAGATACGCAGTATTTT.